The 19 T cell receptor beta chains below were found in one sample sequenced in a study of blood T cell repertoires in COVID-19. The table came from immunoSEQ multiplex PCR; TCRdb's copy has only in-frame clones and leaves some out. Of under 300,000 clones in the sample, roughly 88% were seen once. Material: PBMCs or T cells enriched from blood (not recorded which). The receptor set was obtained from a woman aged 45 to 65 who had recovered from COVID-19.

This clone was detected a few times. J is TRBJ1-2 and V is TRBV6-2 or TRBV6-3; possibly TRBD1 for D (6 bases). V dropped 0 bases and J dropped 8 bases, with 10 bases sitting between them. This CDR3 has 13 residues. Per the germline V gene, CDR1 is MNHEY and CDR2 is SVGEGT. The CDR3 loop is CASSYSQGRGYTF. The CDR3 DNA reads TGTGCCAGCAGTTACTCACAGGGTCGCGGCTACACCTTC.

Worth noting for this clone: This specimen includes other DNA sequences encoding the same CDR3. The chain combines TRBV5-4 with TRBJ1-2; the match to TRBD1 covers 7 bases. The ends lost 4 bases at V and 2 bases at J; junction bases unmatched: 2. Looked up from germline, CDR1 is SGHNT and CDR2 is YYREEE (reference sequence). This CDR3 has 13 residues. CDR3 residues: CASSPDRNYGYTF. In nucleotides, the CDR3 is TGTGCCAGCAGCCCGGACAGGAACTATGGCTACACCTTC.

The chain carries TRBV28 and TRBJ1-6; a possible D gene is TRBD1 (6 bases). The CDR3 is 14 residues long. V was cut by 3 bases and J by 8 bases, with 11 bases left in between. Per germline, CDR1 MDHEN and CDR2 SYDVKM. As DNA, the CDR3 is TGTGCCAGCAGTTTGGGGACAACTTATTCACCCCTCCACTTT. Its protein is CASSLGTTYSPLHF.

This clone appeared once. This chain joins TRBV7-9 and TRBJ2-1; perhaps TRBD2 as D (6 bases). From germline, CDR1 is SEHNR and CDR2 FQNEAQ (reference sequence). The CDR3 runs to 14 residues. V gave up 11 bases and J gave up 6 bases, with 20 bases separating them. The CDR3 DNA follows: TGTGCCCCCGGGGTTTTGCTAGCGCTCAATGAGCAGTTCTTC. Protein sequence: CAPGVLLALNEQFF.

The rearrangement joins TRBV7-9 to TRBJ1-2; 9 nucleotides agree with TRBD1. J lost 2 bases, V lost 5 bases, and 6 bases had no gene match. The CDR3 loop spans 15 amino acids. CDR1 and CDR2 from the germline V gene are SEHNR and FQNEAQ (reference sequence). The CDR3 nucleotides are TGTGCCAGCAGCACTTGGACAGGGGCGAACTATGGCTACACCTTC. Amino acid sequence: CASSTWTGANYGYTF.

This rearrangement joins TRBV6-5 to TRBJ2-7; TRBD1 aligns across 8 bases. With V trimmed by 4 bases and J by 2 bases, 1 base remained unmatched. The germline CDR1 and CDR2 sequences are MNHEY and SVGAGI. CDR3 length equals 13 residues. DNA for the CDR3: TGTGCCAGCAGTTTACAGGGGGCCTACGAGCAGTACTTC. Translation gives CASSLQGAYEQYF.

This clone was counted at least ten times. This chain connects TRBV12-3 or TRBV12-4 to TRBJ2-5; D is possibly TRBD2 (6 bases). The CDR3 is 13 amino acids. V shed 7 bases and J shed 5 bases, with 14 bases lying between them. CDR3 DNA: TGTGCCAGCACGCCGGGGGAGGACGAGACCCAGTACTTC. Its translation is CASTPGEDETQYF.

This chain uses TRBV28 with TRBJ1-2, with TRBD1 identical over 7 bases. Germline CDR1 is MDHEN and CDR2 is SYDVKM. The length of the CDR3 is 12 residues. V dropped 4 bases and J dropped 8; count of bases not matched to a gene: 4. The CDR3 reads CASSSGGRGYTF. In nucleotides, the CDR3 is TGTGCCAGCAGTTCAGGGGGGCGAGGCTACACCTTC.

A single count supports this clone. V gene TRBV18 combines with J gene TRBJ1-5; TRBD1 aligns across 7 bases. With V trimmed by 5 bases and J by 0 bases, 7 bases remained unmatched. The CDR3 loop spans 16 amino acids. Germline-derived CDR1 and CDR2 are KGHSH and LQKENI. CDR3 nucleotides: TGTGCCAGCTCATTTGCCGGGACAGATAGCAATCAGCCCCAGCATTTT. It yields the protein CASSFAGTDSNQPQHF. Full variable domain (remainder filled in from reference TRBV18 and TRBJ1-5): NAGVMQNPRHLVRRRGQEARLRCSPMKGHSHVYWYRQLPEEGLKFMVYLQKENIIDESGMPKERFSAEFPKEGPSILRIQQVVRGDSAAYFCASSFAGTDSNQPQHFGDGTRLSIL.

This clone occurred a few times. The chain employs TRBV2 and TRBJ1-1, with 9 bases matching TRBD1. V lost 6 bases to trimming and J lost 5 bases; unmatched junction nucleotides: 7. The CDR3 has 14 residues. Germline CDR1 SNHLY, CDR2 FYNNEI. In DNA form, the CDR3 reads TGTGCCAGCAGGGAACAGGGGGCGAGAACTGAAGCTTTCTTT. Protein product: CASREQGARTEAFF.

The CDR3 loop reads CASSARASTARQDSPLHF. The DNA for the CDR3 is TGTGCCAGCAGTGCTAGGGCCTCGACAGCGCGGCAGGATTCACCCCTCCACTTT. V gene TRBV6-1 combines with J gene TRBJ1-6; D perhaps matches TRBD1 (5 bases). The CDR3 covers 18 residues. V was pared by 4 bases and J by 8 bases, with 24 bases between. In germline, CDR1 is MNHNS, CDR2 SASEGT.

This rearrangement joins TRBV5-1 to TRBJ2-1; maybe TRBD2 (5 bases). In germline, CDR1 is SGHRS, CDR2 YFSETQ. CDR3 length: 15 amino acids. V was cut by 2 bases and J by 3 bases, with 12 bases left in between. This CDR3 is CASSLGSSHYNEQFF. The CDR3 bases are TGCGCCAGCAGCTTAGGGAGCTCGCACTACAATGAGCAGTTCTTC.

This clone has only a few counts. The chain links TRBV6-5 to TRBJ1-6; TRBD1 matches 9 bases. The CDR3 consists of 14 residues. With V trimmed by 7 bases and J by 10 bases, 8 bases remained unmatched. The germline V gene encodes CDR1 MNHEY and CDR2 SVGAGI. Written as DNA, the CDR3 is TGTGCCAGCAAACAGGGGGCTGGTTGGTCACCCCTCCACTTT. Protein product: CASKQGAGWSPLHF.

The CDR3 DNA reads TGTGCCAGCAGCTGGACAGGGATCTCTAATGGCTACACCTTC. Protein sequence: CASSWTGISNGYTF. The gene calls are TRBV5-6 and TRBJ1-2, with 8 bases fitting TRBD1. Germline CDR1 SGHDT, CDR2 YYEEEE. V shed 3 bases and J 6 bases; nucleotides not matched to a gene: 7. The CDR3 consists of 14 residues.

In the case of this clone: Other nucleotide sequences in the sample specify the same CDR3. This chain's CDR3 is CASSPQTGSNQPQHF. The CDR3 DNA reads as TGTGCCAGCTCACCACAGACAGGGAGCAATCAGCCCCAGCATTTT. The rearrangement links TRBV18 to TRBJ1-5, with 7 bases lining up with TRBD1. CDR3 length: 15 amino acids. Losses at the gene ends were 1 base for V and 1 base for J; bases not matched to a gene: 1. CDR1 is KGHSH, CDR2 LQKENI, per germline.

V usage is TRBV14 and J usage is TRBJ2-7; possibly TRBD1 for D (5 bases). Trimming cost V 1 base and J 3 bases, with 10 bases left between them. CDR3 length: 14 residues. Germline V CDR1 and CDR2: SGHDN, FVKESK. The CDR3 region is CASSQGGWDYEQYF. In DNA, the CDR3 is TGTGCCAGCAGCCAAGGGGGCTGGGACTACGAGCAGTACTTC.

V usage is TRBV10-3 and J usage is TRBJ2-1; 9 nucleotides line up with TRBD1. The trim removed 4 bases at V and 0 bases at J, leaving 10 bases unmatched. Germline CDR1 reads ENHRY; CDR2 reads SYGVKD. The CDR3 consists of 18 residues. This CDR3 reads CAISAPGQGRSSYNEQFF. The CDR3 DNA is TGTGCCATCAGTGCTCCGGGACAGGGCCGATCCTCCTACAATGAGCAGTTCTTC.

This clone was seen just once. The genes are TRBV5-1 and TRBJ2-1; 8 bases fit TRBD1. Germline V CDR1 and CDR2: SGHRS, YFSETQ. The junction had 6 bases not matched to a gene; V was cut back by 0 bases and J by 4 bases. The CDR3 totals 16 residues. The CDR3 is CASSLEPGTGYNEQFF. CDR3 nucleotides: TGCGCCAGCAGCTTGGAACCCGGGACAGGATACAATGAGCAGTTCTTC.

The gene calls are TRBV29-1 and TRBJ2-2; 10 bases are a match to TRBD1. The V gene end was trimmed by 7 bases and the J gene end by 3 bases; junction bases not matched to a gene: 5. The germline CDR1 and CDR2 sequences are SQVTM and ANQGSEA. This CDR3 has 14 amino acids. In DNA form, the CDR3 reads TGCAGCGCCGGGACAGGGGTAGACACCGGGGAGCTGTTTTTT. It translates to CSAGTGVDTGELFF.